This TCR beta chain was obtained from a study of T cell repertoires in cytomegalovirus infection (dated by TCRdb to between 2019 and 2020). Background on the whole study: Donor HLA type was relevant to the analysis, as public TCR beta signatures indicated carriage of CMV infection together with the matching HLA type. Broader findings and caveats from the paper: In both this cohort and an independent roughly 330-donor cohort, the cumulative frequency of public TCR beta family members distinguished carriers of CMV infection plus the relevant HLA type. The ex vivo response was dominated by HLA-C-restricted CMV-specific TCR beta clonotypes, which also provided the single most frequent clonotype in two of eight donors.

Sequencing was carried out with an Illumina HiSeq 1500. TCRdb ran its own pipeline on the public reads, namely fastp trimming at Q25 and MiXCR clone calling, and kept in-frame beta chains. Rows are unified per CDR3 protein, each entry keeping the most common DNA and genes. The sample profile shows a few hundred thousand distinct CDR3 sequences; about a sixth of them were found once. Clones ranked in the top ten supply around 43% of the sample. Deletion took 5 bases off V and 4 bases off J, with a span of 17 bases between the germline ends. The cysteine opens and the phenylalanine closes a CDR3 of 15 amino acids. This entry keeps only the CDR3 DNA: 45 bases, framed from base 1. CDR1 is given as MNHEY and CDR2 as SMNVEV, both from the germline V gene (reference sequence). This clonotype has at least ten counts. Its antigen remains undetermined. The input lacks base qualities; no much larger clone sits a single base away.

The receptor was derived from a human donor in good health (CMV status not recorded). Some clones in this sample may be carry-over from other donors' samples. The chain is made from TRBV27 and TRBJ1-1; the D gene is perhaps TRBD1, from 6 matching bases. Sample: CD8+ T cells from PBMCs. This receptor has the CDR3 CASSPTQGIVTEAFF. Here is the DNA: TGTGCCAGCAGTCCAACACAGGGTATCGTCACTGAAGCTTTCTTT.